The 21 T cell receptor beta chains presented below share a single source sample, sequenced in a study of blood T cell repertoires in COVID-19. Repertoires were generated with immunoSEQ multiplex PCR, while TCRdb's copy carries only in-frame clones and drops some. The table includes about 150,000 clones, more than 90% detected once. The specimen was peripheral blood. All receptors derive from a man between 45 and 60 years old with acute or convalescent COVID-19.

The chain links TRBV28 to TRBJ2-5, with 13 bases lining up with TRBD2. The germline gives CDR1 MDHEN, CDR2 SYDVKM. V trimming: 5 bases; J trimming: 4 bases; junction bases outside the gene matches: 4. This CDR3 comprises 15 residues. The CDR3 region is CASSTSGGAVETQYF. In DNA, the CDR3 is TGTGCCAGCAGTACTAGCGGGGGGGCAGTAGAGACCCAGTACTTC.

The chain carries TRBV7-2 and TRBJ2-7; 14 bases are a match to TRBD2. V was clipped by 4 bases and J by 7 bases; unmatched bases: 9. Germline V gene sequence: CDR1 SGHTA, CDR2 FQGNSA. The CDR3 sequence is 16 residues long. The CDR3 protein is CASSSTGTSGSREQYF. The CDR3 DNA is TGTGCCAGCAGCTCGACAGGGACTAGCGGGAGTCGTGAGCAGTACTTC.

The chain is built from TRBV10-3 and TRBJ1-2; unclear D gene. The CDR3 contains 14 residues. Trimming stripped 6 bases from V and 4 bases from J, with 15 bases between. Germline values: CDR1 ENHRY, CDR2 SYGVKD. CDR3 in amino acids: CAIRREGTGYGYTF. The CDR3 DNA reads as TGTGCCATCAGGCGGGAGGGAACTGGCTATGGCTACACCTTC.

The genes are TRBV6-5 and TRBJ1-2; 7 positions match TRBD1. The V gene end was trimmed by 10 bases and the J gene end by 3 bases; junction bases not matched to a gene: 8. The CDR3 runs 13 residues. Germline V lookup: CDR1 MNHEY, CDR2 SVGAGI. CDR3 DNA sequence: TGTGCCACCAGACAGGGAGACTACTATGGCTACACCTTC. Translating it yields CATRQGDYYGYTF.

This clone showed up just once. V and J are TRBV27 and TRBJ2-2; 7 nucleotides line up with TRBD2. CDR3 length: 18 residues. Germline-derived CDR1 and CDR2 are MNHEY and SMNVEV (reference sequence). V shed 5 bases and J 4 bases; nucleotides not matched to a gene: 16. The CDR3 spells CASSLLTSSTSGTGELFF. The CDR3 nucleotides are TGTGCCAGCAGTCTTTTGACTAGCTCCACATCGGGCACCGGGGAGCTGTTTTTT.

CDR3 amino acids: CASSSLSGLGDTQYF. The CDR3 DNA reads TGTGCCAGCAGCTCCCTTAGCGGTTTGGGAGATACGCAGTATTTT. The chain joins TRBV13 to TRBJ2-3; tentatively, D is TRBD2 (6 bases). The germline V and J ends were trimmed by 4 bases and 5 bases, with 16 bases remaining between them. The CDR3 consists of 15 residues. The germline gives CDR1 PRHDT, CDR2 FYEKMQ (reference sequence).

This chain links TRBV10-1 with TRBJ2-1, with D tentatively TRBD2 (6 bases). The CDR3 covers 13 residues. The germline gives CDR1 WNHNN, CDR2 SYGVQD (reference sequence). V shed 3 bases and J shed 9 bases, with 12 bases lying between them. In DNA, the CDR3 is TGCGCCAGCAGTGATCCCGGACTAACTGAGCAGTTCTTC. As protein: CASSDPGLTEQFF.

The rearrangement joins TRBV7-3 to TRBJ2-3; TRBD1 is a possible D gene (5 bases). Per the germline V gene, CDR1 is SGHTA and CDR2 is FQGTGA. The germline V and J ends were trimmed by 5 bases and 4 bases, with 16 bases remaining between them. This CDR3 is built from 15 residues. DNA of the CDR3: TGTGCCAGCAGCGATAGGGGTTCTGGGGCAGATACGCAGTATTTT. Amino acids: CASSDRGSGADTQYF.

V is TRBV28 and J is TRBJ2-1; 10 bases are a match to TRBD2. V was pared by 5 bases and J by 1 base, with 8 bases of the junction left unmatched. The CDR3 extends over 17 amino acids. CDR1 and CDR2 from the germline V gene are MDHEN and SYDVKM. CDR3 bases: TGTGCCAGCAGTCTCACTAGCGGGATTTTTTCCTACAATGAGCAGTTCTTC. As protein: CASSLTSGIFSYNEQFF. Complete variable domain (other parts from reference TRBV28 and TRBJ2-1): DVKVTQSSRYLVKRTGEKVFLECVQDMDHENMFWYRQDPGLGLRLIYFSYDVKMKEKGDIPEGYSVSREKKERFSLILESASTNQTSMYLCASSLTSGIFSYNEQFFGPGTRLTVL.

The V and J genes are TRBV29-1 and TRBJ2-1, with 7 bases lining up with TRBD2. The CDR3 sequence is 13 residues long. Germline values: CDR1 SQVTM, CDR2 ANQGSEA. V dropped 7 bases and J dropped 4; count of bases not matched to a gene: 7. The CDR3: CSAQREAYNEQFF. The CDR3 region has the DNA TGCAGCGCCCAACGGGAGGCTTACAATGAGCAGTTCTTC.

This sequence joins TRBV20-1 and TRBJ1-1; no clear D gene. The germline CDR1 and CDR2 sequences are DFQATT and SNEGSKA (reference sequence). This CDR3 region has 10 residues. The ends were cut back, 2 bases at V and 10 bases at J, with 8 bases in the middle. In nucleotides, the CDR3 is TGCAGTGCTAGAAGAGAGGGAGCTTTCTTT. Translated: CSARREGAFF.

The chain links TRBV19 to TRBJ2-3; tentative D call: TRBD2 (5 bases). V lost 9 bases and J lost 1, with 11 bases in between. The CDR3 consists of 13 residues. The germline V gene has CDR1 LNHDA and CDR2 SQIVND (reference sequence). The CDR3 bases are TGTGCCAGAGGGAGTTCCCGCACAGATACGCAGTATTTT. Its translation is CARGSSRTDTQYF.

CDR3 residues: CASKGSQETQYF. The CDR3 DNA reads TGTGCCAGCAAGGGGTCCCAAGAGACCCAGTACTTC. The chain joins TRBV5-8 to TRBJ2-5, with a weak D call TRBD1 (5 bases). Trimming removed 6 bases from V and 1 base from J, with 7 bases in between. Germline V gene lookup returns CDR1 SGHTS and CDR2 YDEGEE. The CDR3 spans 12 residues.

This chain uses TRBV14 with TRBJ1-2; D is possibly TRBD1 (5 bases). Trimming cost V 2 bases and J 8 bases, with 12 bases left between them. The CDR3 length is 13 residues. CDR1 is SGHDN and CDR2 is FVKESK in the germline V gene. CDR3 in amino acids: CASSQYGGTGYTF. Written as DNA, the CDR3 is TGTGCCAGCAGCCAATACGGGGGTACCGGCTACACCTTC. Together with reference TRBV14 and TRBJ1-2, the CDR3 gives the full variable domain: EAGVTQFPSHSVIEKGQTVTLRCDPISGHDNLYWYRRVMGKEIKFLLHFVKESKQDESGMPNNRFLAERTGGTYSTLKVQPAELEDSGVYFCASSQYGGTGYTFGSGTRLTVV.

CDR3: CASSPGSQETQYF. Here the CDR3 DNA reads TGTGCCAGCAGCCCGGGGTCCCAAGAGACCCAGTACTTC. This rearrangement joins TRBV11-2 to TRBJ2-5; D perhaps matches TRBD2 (5 bases). Trimming stripped 5 bases from V and 1 base from J, with 8 bases between. In germline, CDR1 is SGHAT, CDR2 FQNNGV. This CDR3 spans 13 amino acids.

The chain recombines TRBV5-5 with TRBJ2-5, with TRBD2 matching 8 bases. The CDR3 runs to 14 residues. V lost 3 bases, J lost 5 bases, and 6 bases stayed unmatched. CDR1 is SGHKS, CDR2 YYEKEE, per germline (reference sequence). The DNA for the CDR3 is TGTGCCAGCAGCTCTCAGACTAGCGCGGAGACCCAGTACTTC. It codes for CASSSQTSAETQYF.

The chain uses TRBV19 and TRBJ2-1, with D perhaps TRBD2 (6 bases). V was cut by 3 bases and J by 8 bases, with 11 bases left in between. CDR3 length equals 13 residues. Germline V CDR1 and CDR2: LNHDA, SQIVND (reference sequence). The CDR3 DNA reads TGTGCCAGTAGTATCCAGGGAGGCGATGAGCAGTTCTTC. It encodes CASSIQGGDEQFF.

This chain uses TRBV16 with TRBJ1-4, with 9 bases matching TRBD1. Germline V gives CDR1 KGHSY, CDR2 FQNENV. The CDR3 runs 17 residues. V lost 0 bases and J lost 0; bases outside the gene matches: 2. CDR3 residues: CASSQSGTGPTNEKLFF. The CDR3 nucleotides read TGTGCCAGCAGCCAATCGGGGACAGGGCCAACTAATGAAAAACTGTTTTTT.

The chain uses TRBV19 and TRBJ1-5; the match to TRBD1 covers 8 bases. Germline CDR1 reads LNHDA; CDR2 reads SQIVND (reference sequence). V lost 5 bases and J lost 4; bases outside the gene matches: 7. The CDR3 is 15 amino acids. Here the CDR3 reads CASSAQGVGNQPQHF. CDR3 sequence (DNA): TGTGCCAGTAGTGCACAGGGGGTAGGAAATCAGCCCCAGCATTTT.

The chain recombines TRBV29-1 with TRBJ2-2; possibly TRBD2 for D (6 bases). The CDR3 totals 14 residues. Germline assignment: CDR1 SQVTM and CDR2 ANQGSEA. V dropped 4 bases and J dropped 0 bases, with 9 bases sitting between them. The CDR3 coding sequence is TGCAGCGTTGGAGGGGACTCGAACACCGGGGAGCTGTTTTTT. Its protein is CSVGGDSNTGELFF.

This chain connects TRBV25-1 to TRBJ2-2; the D gene is possibly TRBD2 (7 bases). Germline assignment: CDR1 MGHDK and CDR2 SYGVNS. The CDR3 spans 16 residues. Trimming cost V 5 bases and J 2 bases, with 15 bases left between them. The CDR3: CASSPPGGGNTGELFF. The DNA for the CDR3 is TGTGCCAGCAGTCCCCCTGGCGGGGGCAACACCGGGGAGCTGTTTTTT.